This T cell receptor beta chain derives from a study of neurological immune-mediated disorders. Study-level background: Relapsing-remitting patients made up about 90% of the 34 multiple sclerosis patients, and secondary progressive patients made up 3.

The V end was cut by 3 bases, the J end by 5 bases, with 12 bases between. Germline assignment: CDR1 SGDLS and CDR2 YYNGEE. This CDR3 comprises 13 residues. The making of cDNA relied on 5'RACE with 10-nucleotide random UMIs. Via MiXCR, TCRdb re-called the 5' RACE reads, giving one row per CDR3 protein. Here the sample spans nearly 60,000 distinct CDR3 sequences, approximately 3.6% being singletons. From 2 million PBMCs stored at -80 C, the unsorted libraries were generated. This clonotype was seen at least ten times. The antigen is unknown. Study-wide results and caveats: The most TCR clonal expansion was seen in HTLV-1-associated myelopathy, and the least was seen in multiple sclerosis, which fell below healthy controls.

The clonotype was recovered from a woman aged 60-75 years with multiple sclerosis. Sequencing was carried out using PBMCs. V usage is TRBV9 and J usage is TRBJ2-7, with D perhaps being TRBD1 or TRBD2 (5 bases each). In DNA, the CDR3 is TGTGCCAGCAGCGGTCGAGGGGTGGACGAGCAGTACTTC. Amino acids: CASSGRGVDEQYF.